This T cell receptor beta chain was sequenced in a study of spatial heterogeneity in lung cancer. Study-level information: Detection consistently captured more beta-chain sequences than alpha-chain sequences. Each distinct TCR and UMI combination averaged more than ten appearances in raw reads.

This clonotype was observed a few times. Its target is unknown. TCR cDNA molecules were tagged individually, and each one carried a unique molecular identifier. TCRdb reprocessed the 5' RACE reads with MiXCR, giving one entry per CDR3 protein. Here the sample spans some 120,000 distinct CDR3 sequences, over 9% being singletons. Time point specified: blood at routine non-recurrence follow-up after resection. Sequencing of whole RNA from tumor, nontumor lung or frozen PBMC involved no sorting. General study findings and limits: Resection blood, more than follow-up blood, showed ubiquitous expanded tumor TCRs.

Germline V gene lookup returns CDR1 DFQATT and CDR2 SNEGSKA (reference sequence). J was trimmed by 5 bases and V by 6 bases; bases with no gene match: 13. This CDR3 spans 15 amino acids. This chain uses TRBV20-1 with TRBJ2-3, with TRBD1 identical over 8 bases. The clonotype originates from a male donor with early-stage non-small cell lung cancer. The specimen comprised PBMCs, sampled at follow-up. The CDR3 bases are TGCAGTGCGCCGAAGGACAGGGAAGGGAGAGATACGCAGTATTTT. This codes for CSAPKDREGRDTQYF.